These 27 T cell receptor beta chains originate from one sample sequenced in a study of shared clonotypes between healthy human individuals. Clones were sequenced by immunoSEQ multiplex PCR, and TCRdb holds only the in-frame ones, with some missing. The table records over 150,000 clones, approximately 61% of them present only once. Sequenced input: memory CD4+ T cells sorted from blood. Subset specified: CD45RA-negative fraction. The receptors were sampled from a man aged 25 to 40 in good health.

V gene TRBV6-6 combines with J gene TRBJ1-2; TRBD1 might be the D (6 bases). CDR3 size: 13 residues. CDR1 MNHNY and CDR2 SVGAGI come from the germline V gene (reference sequence). Between the trimmed V and J ends, which lost 4 bases and 8 bases, there was a span of 14 bases. The CDR3 sequence is CASSSLTGTGYTF. CDR3 bases: TGTGCCAGCAGTTCCCTTACAGGGACGGGCTACACCTTC.

V gene TRBV14 combines with J gene TRBJ2-7; 9 nucleotides line up with TRBD2. V trimming: 0 bases; J trimming: 7 bases; junction bases outside the gene matches: 10. CDR1 and CDR2 from the germline V gene are SGHDN and FVKESK. The CDR3 runs to 16 residues. This CDR3 is CASSQDRDSGSAEQYF. The CDR3 DNA reads TGTGCCAGCAGCCAAGATCGAGATAGCGGGAGCGCTGAGCAGTACTTC.

The gene calls are TRBV5-1 and TRBJ2-7; 8 bases are a match to TRBD1. Germline CDR1 is SGHRS and CDR2 is YFSETQ. J was trimmed by 4 bases and V by 1 base; bases with no gene match: 10. The CDR3 length is 16 residues. The CDR3 spells CASSLSSSGGAYEQYF. As DNA, the CDR3 is TGCGCCAGCAGCTTGTCATCCTCAGGGGGCGCGTACGAGCAGTACTTC.

This clone was recorded only once. This chain links TRBV9 with TRBJ2-7; 7 nucleotides line up with TRBD2. V was clipped by 0 bases and J by 7 bases; unmatched bases: 10. This CDR3 is 15 amino acids long. Per the germline V gene, CDR1 is SGDLS and CDR2 is YYNGEE. Written as DNA, the CDR3 is TGTGCCAGCAGCGTAGCTCTCAGCGGGGCCATGGAGCAGTACTTC. The encoded protein is CASSVALSGAMEQYF. The variable domain in full, completed from reference TRBV9 and TRBJ2-7, reads DSGVTQTPKHLITATGQRVTLRCSPRSGDLSVYWYQQSLDQGLQFLIQYYNGEERAKGNILERFSAQQFPDLHSELNLSSLELGDSALYFCASSVALSGAMEQYFGPGTRLTVT.

The genes are TRBV5-1 and TRBJ2-1, with TRBD1 matching over 9 bases. CDR1 is SGHRS and CDR2 is YFSETQ in the germline V gene. The CDR3 length is 17 residues. The trim removed 4 bases at V and 5 bases at J, leaving 13 bases unmatched. In DNA, the CDR3 is TGCGCCAGCAGCGAGTGGGACAGGGCCGTCATGAACAATGAGCAGTTCTTC. It yields the protein CASSEWDRAVMNNEQFF.

V usage is TRBV14 and J usage is TRBJ1-1; no reliable D call. There are 13 residues in the CDR3. The germline V gene encodes CDR1 SGHDN and CDR2 FVKESK. Trimming pared 8 bases from V and 6 bases from J, leaving 16 bases between. The CDR3 DNA sequence: TGTGCCAGCCGAACAGATTCCCTTTCTGAAGCTTTCTTT. The encoded protein is CASRTDSLSEAFF.

This clone was counted a few times. This chain joins TRBV12-5 and TRBJ2-1; TRBD2 aligns across 15 bases. The ends lost 5 bases at V and 5 bases at J; junction bases unmatched: 10. CDR3 length: 18 amino acids. CDR1 LGHNT and CDR2 FRNRAP come from the germline V gene. CDR3 residues: CASGAGLAGGIKHNEQFF. CDR3 sequence (DNA): TGTGCTAGTGGTGCTGGACTAGCGGGAGGGATTAAGCACAATGAGCAGTTCTTC.

This clone was seen at least ten times. J is TRBJ2-7 and V is TRBV9, with TRBD2 matching over 9 bases. The CDR3 runs 15 residues. V lost 3 bases to trimming and J lost 1 base; unmatched junction nucleotides: 5. Germline V gene sequence: CDR1 SGDLS, CDR2 YYNGEE. This CDR3 is CASSEGTSGSYEQYF. For the CDR3, the DNA is TGTGCCAGCAGCGAAGGAACTAGCGGGTCCTACGAGCAGTACTTC.

The V call is TRBV6-1, the J call TRBJ2-7, with D possibly called TRBD1 or TRBD2 (5 bases each). Germline assignment: CDR1 MNHNS and CDR2 SASEGT. V was trimmed by 2 bases and J by 3 bases, leaving 20 bases between them. This CDR3 comprises 17 residues. In nucleotides, the CDR3 is TGTGCCAGCAGTGAAAGGGTTGGGGCTAGCAAGTTCTACGAGCAGTACTTC. It specifies CASSERVGASKFYEQYF.

This clone showed up just a few times. The J gene is TRBJ1-2, the V gene TRBV2, with TRBD1 identical over 8 bases. The junction had 6 bases not matched to a gene; V was cut back by 0 bases and J by 0 bases. In germline, CDR1 is SNHLY, CDR2 FYNNEI. The CDR3 length is 17 residues. The CDR3 DNA reads TGTGCCAGCAGTGAAGCGGGGACAGGCTACGCTAACTATGGCTACACCTTC. Its protein product is CASSEAGTGYANYGYTF.

Details on this clone: One junction end does not reproduce the germline sequence, and a read error may be involved. The chain combines TRBV5-1 with TRBJ2-2; D possibly corresponds to TRBD1 (5 bases). This CDR3 is 15 amino acids long. Germline V gene sequence: CDR1 SGHRS, CDR2 YFSETQ. The CDR3 DNA reads as TGTGCCAGCAGCTTTACCGGACAGAACACCGGGGAGCTGTTTTTT. Protein sequence: CASSFTGQNTGELFF.

The gene calls are TRBV5-1 and TRBJ2-1; D is unresolved. Germline assignment: CDR1 SGHRS and CDR2 YFSETQ. V was cut by 4 bases and J by 8 bases, with 7 bases left in between. The CDR3 is made up of 11 amino acids. The CDR3 sequence: CASSPADEQFF. The CDR3 DNA reads as TGCGCCAGCAGCCCCGCAGATGAGCAGTTCTTC.

The CDR3 region is CASSFGGSGTDTQYF. In DNA, the CDR3 is TGTGCCAGCAGCTTCGGGGGGTCGGGGACAGATACGCAGTATTTT. This chain connects TRBV5-4 to TRBJ2-3; 7 nucleotides agree with TRBD2. V shed 2 bases, J shed 3 bases, and the junction held 6 bases outside the gene matches. Germline V gives CDR1 SGHNT, CDR2 YYREEE (reference sequence). The CDR3 spans 15 residues.

There are a few counts of this clone. The rearrangement links TRBV9 to TRBJ2-1, with D uncertain. V was shortened by 2 bases and J by 10 bases, with 19 bases between the two germline ends. Germline values: CDR1 SGDLS, CDR2 YYNGEE. There are 15 residues in the CDR3. The CDR3 DNA sequence: TGTGCCAGCAGCGTCTTAGGTCCCGCCCTAGGGGAGCAGTTCTTC. As protein: CASSVLGPALGEQFF. The full variable domain, in which reference TRBV9 and TRBJ2-1 provide the parts outside the CDR3, is DSGVTQTPKHLITATGQRVTLRCSPRSGDLSVYWYQQSLDQGLQFLIQYYNGEERAKGNILERFSAQQFPDLHSELNLSSLELGDSALYFCASSVLGPALGEQFFGPGTRLTVL.

The chain couples TRBV9 to TRBJ2-1; TRBD2 matches at 8 bases. The ends lost 6 bases at V and 0 bases at J; junction bases unmatched: 11. CDR1 and CDR2 (germline): SGDLS, YYNGEE. CDR3 length: 17 amino acids. The CDR3 protein is CASTKRLAGLSYNEQFF. CDR3 nucleotide sequence: TGTGCCAGCACCAAAAGGCTAGCGGGTCTCTCCTACAATGAGCAGTTCTTC.

The chain has TRBV10-2 and TRBJ1-3; 8 positions agree with TRBD1. In germline, CDR1 is WSHSY, CDR2 SAAADI. V lost 4 bases to trimming and J lost 4 bases; unmatched junction nucleotides: 6. CDR3 length: 15 amino acids. The CDR3 is CASSGRQGTGNTIYF. CDR3 coding DNA: TGCGCCAGCAGTGGCCGACAGGGGACCGGAAACACCATATATTTT.

In this sample, this clone turned up a few times. V gene TRBV29-1 combines with J gene TRBJ2-3; no clear D. Germline CDR1 reads SQVTM; CDR2 reads ANQGSEA. Trimming took off 5 bases at V and 4 bases at J, with 10 bases between the two ends. The CDR3 is 12 residues long. The CDR3 DNA reads TGCAGCGTTAGGGTAGATGCAGATACGCAGTATTTT. Protein: CSVRVDADTQYF.

This clone has more than one count but fewer than ten. The V and J genes are TRBV25-1 and TRBJ1-1, with a tentative D call TRBD1 (6 bases). The V and J ends lost 5 bases and 7 bases respectively, with 17 bases between them. The CDR3 is made up of 14 amino acids. Germline CDR1 is MGHDK and CDR2 is SYGVNS. CDR3 region: CASSRRGALFEAFF. The CDR3 coding sequence is TGTGCCAGCAGTCGTCGGGGGGCCCTATTTGAAGCTTTCTTT.

This chain joins TRBV5-4 and TRBJ2-5; weak D call: TRBD2 (5 bases). The V gene lost 3 bases and the J gene lost 3 bases, with 12 bases spanning the gap. Germline lookup yields CDR1 SGHNT and CDR2 YYREEE (reference sequence). This CDR3 has 14 residues. The CDR3 DNA sequence: TGTGCCAGCAGCTCCCGGAGCGGTAAAGAGACCCAGTACTTC. It translates to CASSSRSGKETQYF.

The count of this clone is one. The genes are TRBV2 and TRBJ2-1, with D unclear. Trimming left V 5 bases short and J 9 bases short, with 8 bases between. The CDR3 covers 11 residues. Germline assignment: CDR1 SNHLY and CDR2 FYNNEI. The CDR3 region is CASSSLFEQFF. The CDR3 DNA is TGTGCCAGCAGTTCACTATTTGAGCAGTTCTTC.

This clone was picked up a small number of times. The chain joins TRBV18 to TRBJ2-1; D is unclear. Germline loops: CDR1 KGHSH, CDR2 LQKENI. V shed 0 bases and J shed 6 bases, with 15 bases lying between them. The CDR3 contains 16 residues. The CDR3 DNA reads as TGTGCCAGCTCACCACCGAACGGACCCCTTAGCAATGAGCAGTTCTTC. It is translated as CASSPPNGPLSNEQFF.

The CDR3 region is CASSLVGGSNQPQHF. CDR3 DNA sequence: TGTGCCAGCAGTTTGGTGGGCGGTAGCAATCAGCCCCAGCATTTT. J is TRBJ1-5 and V is TRBV28; D uncertain. The germline V gene has CDR1 MDHEN and CDR2 SYDVKM. Trimming pared 3 bases from V and 0 bases from J, leaving 9 bases between. The CDR3 is 15 residues long. The full variable domain, with the rest looked up from reference TRBV28 and TRBJ1-5, is DVKVTQSSRYLVKRTGEKVFLECVQDMDHENMFWYRQDPGLGLRLIYFSYDVKMKEKGDIPEGYSVSREKKERFSLILESASTNQTSMYLCASSLVGGSNQPQHFGDGTRLSIL.

V and J are TRBV4-1 and TRBJ1-2, with D possibly being TRBD1 (6 bases). The CDR3 totals 15 residues. V was clipped by 0 bases and J by 8 bases, with 16 bases between them. Germline assignment: CDR1 MGHRA and CDR2 YSYEKL. CDR3 bases: TGCGCCAGCAGCCAAGACCAGGGGCCGAAGGGGGGCTACACCTTC. The encoded protein is CASSQDQGPKGGYTF.

This clone was seen just once. The rearrangement links TRBV7-9 to TRBJ2-1; 8 bases are shared with TRBD2. CDR3 length equals 13 residues. Germline lookup yields CDR1 SEHNR and CDR2 FQNEAQ (reference sequence). V lost 5 bases and J lost 5; bases outside the gene matches: 2. Here the CDR3 DNA reads TGTGCCAGCAGCACTAGCGGAAACAATGAGCAGTTCTTC. This sequence encodes CASSTSGNNEQFF.

The CDR3 spells CASSGNSGNTIYF. The CDR3 bases are TGTGCCAGCAGTGGAAACAGTGGAAACACCATATATTTT. The rearrangement uses TRBV2 and TRBJ1-3; D not certain. The V gene lost 4 bases and the J gene lost 3 bases, with 7 bases spanning the gap. CDR1 SNHLY and CDR2 FYNNEI come from the germline V gene. The CDR3 has 13 amino acids.

The V gene is TRBV5-4, the J gene TRBJ1-2; a possible D gene is TRBD1 (6 bases). This CDR3 comprises 15 residues. Germline V gene sequence: CDR1 SGHNT, CDR2 YYREEE (reference sequence). Trimming took 3 bases from V and 2 from J, leaving 14 bases between them. The CDR3 spells CASSSGQLRNYGYTF. CDR3 DNA: TGTGCCAGCAGCTCAGGACAGCTAAGGAACTATGGCTACACCTTC.

The chain carries TRBV4-2 and TRBJ2-1; TRBD2 matches at 7 bases. The CDR3 runs 14 residues. Per germline, CDR1 LGHNA and CDR2 YNFKEQ. Trimming removed 4 bases from V and 8 bases from J; junction bases left unmatched: 8. CDR3 bases: TGTGCCAGCAGCCCCACGGGAGGTTTCGATGAGCAGTTCTTC. It yields the protein CASSPTGGFDEQFF.